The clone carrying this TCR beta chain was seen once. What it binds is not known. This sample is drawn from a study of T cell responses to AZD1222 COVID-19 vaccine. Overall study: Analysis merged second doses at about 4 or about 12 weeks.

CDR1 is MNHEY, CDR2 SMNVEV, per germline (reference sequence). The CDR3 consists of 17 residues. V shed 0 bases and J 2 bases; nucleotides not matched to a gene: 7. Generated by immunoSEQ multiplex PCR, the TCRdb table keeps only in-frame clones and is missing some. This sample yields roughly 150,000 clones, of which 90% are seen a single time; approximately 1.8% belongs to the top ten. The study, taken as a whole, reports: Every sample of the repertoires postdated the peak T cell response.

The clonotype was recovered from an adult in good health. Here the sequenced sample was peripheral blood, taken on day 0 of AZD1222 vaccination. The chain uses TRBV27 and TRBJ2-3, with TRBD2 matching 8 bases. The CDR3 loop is CASSLSVSGKFTDTQYF. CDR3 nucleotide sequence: TGTGCCAGCAGTTTATCGGTTAGCGGGAAATTCACAGATACGCAGTATTTT.